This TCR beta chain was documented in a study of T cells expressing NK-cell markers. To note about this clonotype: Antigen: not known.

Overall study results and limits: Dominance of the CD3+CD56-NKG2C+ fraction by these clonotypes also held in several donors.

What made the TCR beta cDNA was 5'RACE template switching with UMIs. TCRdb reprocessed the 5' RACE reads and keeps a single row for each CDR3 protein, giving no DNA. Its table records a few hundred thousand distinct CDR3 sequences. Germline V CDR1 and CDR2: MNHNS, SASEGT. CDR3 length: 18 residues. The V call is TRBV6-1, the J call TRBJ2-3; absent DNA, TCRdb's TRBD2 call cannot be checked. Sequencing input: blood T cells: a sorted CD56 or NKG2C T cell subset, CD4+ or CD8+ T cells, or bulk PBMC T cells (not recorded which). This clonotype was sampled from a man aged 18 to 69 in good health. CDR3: CASSRTSFAGGLPDTQYF.